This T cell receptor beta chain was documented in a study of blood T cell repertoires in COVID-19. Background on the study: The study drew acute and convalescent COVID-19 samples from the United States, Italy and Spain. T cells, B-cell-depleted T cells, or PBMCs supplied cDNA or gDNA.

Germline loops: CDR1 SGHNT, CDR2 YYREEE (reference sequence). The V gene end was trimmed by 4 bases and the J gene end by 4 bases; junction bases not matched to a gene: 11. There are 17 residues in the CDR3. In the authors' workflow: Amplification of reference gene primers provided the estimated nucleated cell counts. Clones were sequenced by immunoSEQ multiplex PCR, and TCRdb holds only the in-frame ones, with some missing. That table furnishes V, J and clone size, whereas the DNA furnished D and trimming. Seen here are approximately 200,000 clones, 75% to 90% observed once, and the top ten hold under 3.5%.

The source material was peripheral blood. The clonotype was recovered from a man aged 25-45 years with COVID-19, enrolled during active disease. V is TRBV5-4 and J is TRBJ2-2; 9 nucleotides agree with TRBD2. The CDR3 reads CASSPGGGRAGTGELFF. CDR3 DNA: TGTGCCAGCAGCCCGGGGGGCGGGAGGGCCGGCACCGGGGAGCTGTTTTTT.